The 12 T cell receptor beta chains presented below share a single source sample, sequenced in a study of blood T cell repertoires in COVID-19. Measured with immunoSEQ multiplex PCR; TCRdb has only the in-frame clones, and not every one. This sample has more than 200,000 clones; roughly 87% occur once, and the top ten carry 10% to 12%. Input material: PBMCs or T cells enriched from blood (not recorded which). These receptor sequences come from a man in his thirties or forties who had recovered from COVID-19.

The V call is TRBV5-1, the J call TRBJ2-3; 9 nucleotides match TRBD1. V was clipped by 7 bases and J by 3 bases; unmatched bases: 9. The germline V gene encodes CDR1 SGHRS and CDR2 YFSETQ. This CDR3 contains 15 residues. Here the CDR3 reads CASRPGQGLTDTQYF. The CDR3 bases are TGCGCCAGCCGCCCGGGACAGGGTCTAACAGATACGCAGTATTTT.

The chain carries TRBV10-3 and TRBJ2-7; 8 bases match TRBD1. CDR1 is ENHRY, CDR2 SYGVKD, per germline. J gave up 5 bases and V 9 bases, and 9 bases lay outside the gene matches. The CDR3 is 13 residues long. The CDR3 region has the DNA TGTGCCATTAAGACAGGGGCCGACGACGAGCAGTACTTC. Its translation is CAIKTGADDEQYF.

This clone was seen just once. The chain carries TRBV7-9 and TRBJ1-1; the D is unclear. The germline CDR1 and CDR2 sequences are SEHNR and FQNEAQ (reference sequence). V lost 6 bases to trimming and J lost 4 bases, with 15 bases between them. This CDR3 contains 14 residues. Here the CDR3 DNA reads TGTGCCAGCAGTCGCCAACAGAGCTCCACTGAAGCTTTCTTT. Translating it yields CASSRQQSSTEAFF.

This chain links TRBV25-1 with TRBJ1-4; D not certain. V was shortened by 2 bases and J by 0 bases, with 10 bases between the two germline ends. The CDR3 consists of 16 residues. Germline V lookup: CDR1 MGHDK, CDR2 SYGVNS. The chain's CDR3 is CASSEGIGATNEKLFF. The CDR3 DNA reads TGTGCCAGCAGTGAAGGAATCGGGGCAACTAATGAAAAACTGTTTTTT.

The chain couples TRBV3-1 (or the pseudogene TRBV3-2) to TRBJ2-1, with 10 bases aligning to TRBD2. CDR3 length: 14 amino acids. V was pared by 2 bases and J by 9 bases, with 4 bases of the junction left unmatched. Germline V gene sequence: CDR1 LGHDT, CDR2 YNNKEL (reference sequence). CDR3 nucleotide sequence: TGTGCCAGCAGCCAACTAGCGGGAGAGGGTGAGCAGTTCTTC. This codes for CASSQLAGEGEQFF.

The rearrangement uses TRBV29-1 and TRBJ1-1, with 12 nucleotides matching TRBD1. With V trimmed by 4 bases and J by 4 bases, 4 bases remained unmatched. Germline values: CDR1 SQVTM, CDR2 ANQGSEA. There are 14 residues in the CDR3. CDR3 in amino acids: CSVVGQGAITEAFF. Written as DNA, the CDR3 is TGCAGCGTTGTGGGACAGGGGGCGATCACTGAAGCTTTCTTT.

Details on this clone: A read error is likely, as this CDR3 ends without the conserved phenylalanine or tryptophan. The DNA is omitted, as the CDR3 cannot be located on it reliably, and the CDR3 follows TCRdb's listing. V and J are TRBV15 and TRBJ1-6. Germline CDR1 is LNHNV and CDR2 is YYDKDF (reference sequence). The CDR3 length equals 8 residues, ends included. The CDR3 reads CATSSEGA.

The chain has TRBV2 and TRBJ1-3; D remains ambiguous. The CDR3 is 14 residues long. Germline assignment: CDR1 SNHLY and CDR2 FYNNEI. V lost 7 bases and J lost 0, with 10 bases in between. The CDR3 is CASTGVRSGNTIYF. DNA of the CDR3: TGTGCCAGCACCGGGGTCCGCTCTGGAAACACCATATATTTT.

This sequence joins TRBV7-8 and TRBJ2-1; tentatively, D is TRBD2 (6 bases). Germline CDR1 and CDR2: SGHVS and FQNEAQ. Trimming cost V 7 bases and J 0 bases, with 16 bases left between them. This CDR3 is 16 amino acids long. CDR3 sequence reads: CASTVRRDSSYNEQFF. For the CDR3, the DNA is TGTGCCAGCACAGTAAGGCGGGATAGCTCCTACAATGAGCAGTTCTTC.

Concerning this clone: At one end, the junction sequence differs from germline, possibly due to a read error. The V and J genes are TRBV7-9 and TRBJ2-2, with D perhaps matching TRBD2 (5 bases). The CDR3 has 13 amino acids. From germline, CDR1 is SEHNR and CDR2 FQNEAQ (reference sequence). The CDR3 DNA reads TGTGCCAGCAGCTTAGAAGTTCTCGGGAAGCTGTTTTTT. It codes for CASSLEVLGKLFF.

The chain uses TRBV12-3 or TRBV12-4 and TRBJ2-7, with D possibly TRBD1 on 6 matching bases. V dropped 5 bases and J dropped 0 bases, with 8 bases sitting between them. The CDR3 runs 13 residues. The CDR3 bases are TGTGCCAGCAGTGACAGGAACTCCTACGAGCAGTACTTC. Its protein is CASSDRNSYEQYF.

CDR3 residues: CASSPRFSGGSFSYEQYF. The CDR3 DNA follows: TGTGCCAGCAGCCCACGTTTTAGCGGGGGGTCGTTTTCCTACGAGCAGTACTTC. The chain is built from TRBV6-2 or TRBV6-3 and TRBJ2-7, with 10 bases aligning to TRBD2. This CDR3 is 18 amino acids long. Trimming removed 6 bases from V and 1 base from J; junction bases left unmatched: 15. The germline V gene encodes CDR1 MNHEY and CDR2 SVGEGT.